These 9 T cell receptor beta chains were all obtained from the same sample, sequenced in a study of T cells after yellow fever vaccination. Using its own MiXCR run on the 5' RACE reads, TCRdb lists one record per CDR3 protein. The repertoire holds under 95,000 distinct CDR3 sequences, about 7.3% seen once, with over 25% in the top ten. The sample was CD8+ T cells sorted from PBMCs, taken about 10 days after the first yellow fever vaccination. Receptors were obtained from a man between 18 and 29 years old who received the YFV17D yellow fever vaccine.

This chain connects TRBV4-1 to TRBJ2-7; 7 positions agree with TRBD1. V lost 0 bases, J lost 4 bases, and 18 bases stayed unmatched. The CDR3 loop spans 19 amino acids. The V gene's germline CDR1 is MGHRA and CDR2 YSYEKL. The CDR3 DNA is TGCGCCAGCAGCCAAGAACCCCCCGAACAGGGGCCGAGGTATTACGAGCAGTACTTC. This codes for CASSQEPPEQGPRYYEQYF.

This clonotype occurred a few times. CDR3: CAIAEITGNTEAFF. In DNA, the CDR3 is TGTGCCATAGCGGAGATTACGGGGAACACTGAAGCTTTCTTT. The chain links TRBV6-1 to TRBJ1-1; D gene unclear. Per germline, CDR1 MNHNS and CDR2 SASEGT. Trimming shortened V by 10 bases and J by 1 base, and 16 bases separated the two germline ends. CDR3 length: 14 residues.

This clonotype was recorded at least ten times. V usage is TRBV6-1 and J usage is TRBJ2-1; possibly TRBD1 for D (6 bases). Germline V lookup: CDR1 MNHNS, CDR2 SASEGT. The germline V and J ends were trimmed by 4 bases and 12 bases, with 16 bases remaining between them. The CDR3 is 13 amino acids. The CDR3, as DNA: TGTGCCAGCAGTGCCGGGACACGCCGAGGGCAGTTCTTC. Protein sequence: CASSAGTRRGQFF.

The J gene is TRBJ2-3, the V gene TRBV4-1, with 14 bases aligning to TRBD2. V was pared by 7 bases and J by 6 bases, with 9 bases of the junction left unmatched. This CDR3 has 16 amino acids. Germline assignment: CDR1 MGHRA and CDR2 YSYEKL. The CDR3 is CASTPRLAGGRDTQYF. The CDR3 DNA reads as TGCGCCAGCACCCCCCGACTAGCGGGGGGGCGGGATACGCAGTATTTT.

This clonotype has a count of ten or more. V and J are TRBV27 and TRBJ1-1, with D perhaps matching TRBD1 (5 bases). Germline CDR1 reads MNHEY; CDR2 reads SMNVEV (reference sequence). Trimming left V 2 bases short and J 4 bases short, with 8 bases between. This CDR3 is 13 amino acids long. The CDR3: CASSLGGSTEAFF. The CDR3 nucleotides are TGTGCCAGCAGTTTAGGGGGGAGCACTGAAGCTTTCTTT.

This clonotype was found many times. The chain employs TRBV7-6 and TRBJ2-2; a weak D match, TRBD1 (6 bases). Germline V gives CDR1 SGHVS, CDR2 FNYEAQ. This CDR3 has 14 residues. V was clipped by 7 bases and J by 5 bases, with 14 bases between them. DNA of the CDR3: TGTGCCAGCACACAGGGACCAGAGACCGGGGAGCTGTTTTTT. Its translation is CASTQGPETGELFF.

This clonotype was picked up many times. V is TRBV25-1 and J is TRBJ2-2, with TRBD1 identical over 8 bases. Trimming took 4 bases from V and 6 from J; bases not matched to a gene: 4. The germline V gene encodes CDR1 MGHDK and CDR2 SYGVNS. The CDR3 is 14 amino acids. CDR3 DNA sequence: TGTGCCAGCAGTGCCCCGGACAGGGCCGGGGAGCTGTTTTTT. It translates to CASSAPDRAGELFF.

There are many counts of this clonotype. J is TRBJ2-6 and V is TRBV9; D unresolved. From germline, CDR1 is SGDLS and CDR2 YYNGEE. The CDR3 spans 18 residues. Deletions cut 3 bases from V and 0 bases from J, with 16 bases between. DNA of the CDR3: TGTGCCAGCAGCGACTCCCCTACCTACAGCTCTGGGGCCAACGTCCTGACTTTC. Translating it yields CASSDSPTYSSGANVLTF.

This clonotype was recorded at least ten times. V is TRBV6-5 and J is TRBJ2-7; no definite D call. There are 13 residues in the CDR3. Germline values: CDR1 MNHEY, CDR2 SVGAGI. The V end lost 4 bases, the J end lost 6 bases, and 13 bases lay between the germline ends. The CDR3 coding sequence is TGTGCCAGCAGTTCCTTTCCCCGCAGCGAGCAGTACGTC. It specifies CASSSFPRSEQYV.